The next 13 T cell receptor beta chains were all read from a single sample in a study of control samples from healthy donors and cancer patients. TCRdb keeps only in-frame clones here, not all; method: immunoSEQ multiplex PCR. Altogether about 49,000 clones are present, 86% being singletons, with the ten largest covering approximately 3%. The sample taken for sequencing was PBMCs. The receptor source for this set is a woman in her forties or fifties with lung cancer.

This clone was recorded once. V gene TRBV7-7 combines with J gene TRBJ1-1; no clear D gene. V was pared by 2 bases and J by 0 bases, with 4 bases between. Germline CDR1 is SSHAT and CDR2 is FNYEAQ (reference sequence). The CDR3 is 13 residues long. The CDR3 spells CASSLQVNTEAFF. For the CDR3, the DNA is TGTGCCAGCAGCTTACAGGTGAACACTGAAGCTTTCTTT.

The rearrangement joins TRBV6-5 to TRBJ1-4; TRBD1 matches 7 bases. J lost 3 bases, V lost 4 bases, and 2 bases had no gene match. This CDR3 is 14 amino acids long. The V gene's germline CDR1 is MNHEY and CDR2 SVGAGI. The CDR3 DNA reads TGTGCCAGCAGTTGGGGACAGTCTAATGAAAAACTGTTTTTT. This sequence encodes CASSWGQSNEKLFF.

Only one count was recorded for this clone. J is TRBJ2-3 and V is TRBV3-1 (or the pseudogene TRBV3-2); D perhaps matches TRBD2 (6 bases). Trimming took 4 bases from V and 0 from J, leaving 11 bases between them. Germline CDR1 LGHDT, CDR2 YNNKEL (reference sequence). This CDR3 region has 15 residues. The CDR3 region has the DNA TGTGCCAGCAGCCCCGGGGGTCCCAGCACAGATACGCAGTATTTT. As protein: CASSPGGPSTDTQYF.

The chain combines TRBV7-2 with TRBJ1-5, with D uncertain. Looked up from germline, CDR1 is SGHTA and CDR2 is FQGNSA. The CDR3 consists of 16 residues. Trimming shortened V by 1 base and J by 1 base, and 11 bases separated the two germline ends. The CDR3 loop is CASSLGGGLSNQPQHF. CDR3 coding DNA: TGTGCCAGCAGCTTAGGAGGAGGGTTAAGCAATCAGCCCCAGCATTTT. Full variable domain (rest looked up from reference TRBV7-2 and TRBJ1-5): GAGVSQSPSNKVTEKGKDVELRCDPISGHTALYWYRQSLGQGLEFLIYFQGNSAPDKSGLPSDRFSAERTGGSVSTLTIQRTQQEDSAVYLCASSLGGGLSNQPQHFGDGTRLSIL.

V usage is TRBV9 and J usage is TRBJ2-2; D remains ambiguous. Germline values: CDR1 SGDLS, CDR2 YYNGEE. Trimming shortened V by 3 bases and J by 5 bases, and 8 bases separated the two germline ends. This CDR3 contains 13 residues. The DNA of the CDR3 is TGTGCCAGCAGCGAAACTATAACCGGGGAGCTGTTTTTT. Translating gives CASSETITGELFF.

The CDR3 DNA is TGTGCCAGCAGCTATACCCGAGAACTGTTTTTT. It codes for CASSYTRELFF. The V and J genes are TRBV7-9 and TRBJ1-4, with D hard to call. In germline, CDR1 is SEHNR, CDR2 FQNEAQ (reference sequence). Trimming cost V 4 bases and J 12 bases, with 9 bases left between them. The CDR3 runs to 11 residues.

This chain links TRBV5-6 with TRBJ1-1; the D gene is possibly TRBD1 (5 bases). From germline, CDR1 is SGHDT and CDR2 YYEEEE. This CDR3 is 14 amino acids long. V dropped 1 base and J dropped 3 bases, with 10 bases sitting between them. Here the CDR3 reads CASSLRGGDTEAFF. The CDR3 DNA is TGTGCCAGCAGCTTGCGTGGGGGGGACACTGAAGCTTTCTTT.

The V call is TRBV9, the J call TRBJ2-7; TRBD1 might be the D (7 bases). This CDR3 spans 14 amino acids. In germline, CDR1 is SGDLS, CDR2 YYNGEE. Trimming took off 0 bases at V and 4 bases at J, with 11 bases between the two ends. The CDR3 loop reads CASSVGQGGYEQYF. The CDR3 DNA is TGTGCCAGCAGCGTAGGTCAGGGGGGTTACGAGCAGTACTTC.

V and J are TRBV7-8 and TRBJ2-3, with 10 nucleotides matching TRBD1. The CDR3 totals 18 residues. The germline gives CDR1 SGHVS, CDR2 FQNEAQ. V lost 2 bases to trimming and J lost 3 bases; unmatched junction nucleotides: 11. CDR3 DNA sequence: TGTGCCAGCAGCTTAAATAAGCTGACAGGGGGCGCGACAGATACGCAGTATTTT. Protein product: CASSLNKLTGGATDTQYF.

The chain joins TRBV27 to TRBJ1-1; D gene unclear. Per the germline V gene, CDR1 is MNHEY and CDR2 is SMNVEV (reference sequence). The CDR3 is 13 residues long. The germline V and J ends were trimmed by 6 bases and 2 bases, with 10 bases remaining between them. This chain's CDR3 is CASSYTANTEAFF. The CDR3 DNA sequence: TGTGCCAGCAGCTATACAGCAAACACTGAAGCTTTCTTT.

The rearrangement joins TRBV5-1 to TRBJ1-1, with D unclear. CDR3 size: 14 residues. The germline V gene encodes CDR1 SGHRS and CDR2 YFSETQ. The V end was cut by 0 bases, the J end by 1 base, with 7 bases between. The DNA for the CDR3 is TGCGCCAGCAGCTTGGCAGTAGAGAACACTGAAGCTTTCTTT. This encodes CASSLAVENTEAFF.

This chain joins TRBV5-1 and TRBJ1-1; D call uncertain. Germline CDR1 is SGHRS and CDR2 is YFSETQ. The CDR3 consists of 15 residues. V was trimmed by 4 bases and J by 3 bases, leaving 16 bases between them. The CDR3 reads CASSRTPLSDTEAFF. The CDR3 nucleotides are TGCGCCAGCAGCCGGACCCCTTTAAGTGACACTGAAGCTTTCTTT. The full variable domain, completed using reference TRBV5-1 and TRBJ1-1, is KAGVTQTPRYLIKTRGQQVTLSCSPISGHRSVSWYQQTPGQGLQFLFEYFSETQRNKGNFPGRFSGRQFSNSRSEMNVSTLELGDSALYLCASSRTPLSDTEAFFGQGTRLTVV.

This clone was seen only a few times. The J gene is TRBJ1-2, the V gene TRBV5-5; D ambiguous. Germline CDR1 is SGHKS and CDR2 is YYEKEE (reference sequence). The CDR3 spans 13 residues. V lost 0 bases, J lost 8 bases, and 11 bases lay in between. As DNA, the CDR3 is TGTGCCAGCAGCTTGGACCAGGTTGTCGGCTACACCTTC. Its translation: CASSLDQVVGYTF.